This TCR beta chain was retrieved from a study of T-cell reconstitution after alpha-beta-depleted transplantation in children. Trimming removed 4 bases from V and 3 bases from J; junction bases left unmatched: 9. The CDR3 totals 15 residues. Germline loops: CDR1 LGHDT, CDR2 YNNKEL (reference sequence). Comment on this clonotype: The target antigen is unknown.

Findings of the study overall: Some patients' high day-60 TCRbeta diversity was traced to surviving recipient T cells and thymic progenitors. As was reported, about two months after transplant, alpha-beta T cells came from several hundred expanded graft clones. Newly produced T cells mostly accounted for T-cell counts and diversity one year post-transplant.

Construction of the TCRbeta library involved unique molecular identifiers. From the PCR reads, TCRdb called clonotypes with MiXCR, one entry per CDR3 protein. The table lists a few hundred thousand distinct CDR3 sequences, 20% to 30% of them singletons. This material consisted of PBMCs, mostly from graft donor cells, taken 180 days after TCRalphabeta/CD19-depleted stem cell transplant. The origin of this receptor is a male patient younger than 18 who had a stem cell transplant for acute lymphoblastic leukemia, so the T cells may come from the graft donor. This sequence joins TRBV3-1 and TRBJ2-7; TRBD1 matches at 7 bases. CDR3 sequence (DNA): TGTGCCAGCAGCCGCCGGGACAGCCCTATCTACGAGCAGTACTTC. Protein product: CASSRRDSPIYEQYF.